This TCR beta chain originates from a study of regulatory T cells in long-lasting Graves disease (dated by TCRdb to the early 2020s). Regarding the complete study: In the newly diagnosed Graves' disease group, patients had been taking antithyroid drugs for less than 3 months. A total of 33 samples underwent TCR sequencing: some 13 from persistent and about 20 from newly diagnosed Graves' disease patients. This study used TCR sequencing and RNA sequencing of peripheral blood to compare persistent Graves' disease patients against newly diagnosed Graves' disease patients. The study took place in China and was registered as a clinical trial. Overall study outcomes, separate from this receptor: The small sample size was acknowledged by the authors as a limitation that may reduce accuracy. Compared with newly diagnosed patients, persistent Graves' disease patients had lower TCR Shannon entropy and fewer highly expanded clones, which suggests clonal expansion. Preferential use of TRBV28, TRBJ1-2 and TRBJ2-5 was observed in persistent disease, whereas TRBV20-1 and TRBJ2-1 were favored in newly diagnosed disease. Only peripheral blood was studied, because thyroid tissue, the primary lesion, was inaccessible. Sequencing and analysis were restricted to the TCR beta chain. Persistent patients shared more public clonotypes among themselves (around 3,000) than newly diagnosed patients did (nearly 1,000).

In its sample, this clonotype was seen many times. It has no known antigen specificity. Base quality data are lacking; no much larger clone is found one base away. The library relied on multiplex PCR. The reads were generated on an Illumina HiSeq 4000. CDR3 regions were amplified by Arm-PCR with iRepertoire HTBI primers to construct TCR beta libraries. Before sequencing, the PCR products underwent gel purification. Processing in the source paper ran as follows. Gene usage analysis of CDR3 amino acid clonotypes relied on the approximately 62 TRBV and about 15 TRBJ segments identified across samples. Filtered high-quality paired reads were merged into contigs using COPE and FqMerger. BLAST was used to align contigs to IMGT TRBV, TRBD and TRBJ reference genes, with CDR3 defined following IMGT. Any clonotype with a frequency above 0.1% was counted as a highly expanded clone. Shannon entropy served as the measure of repertoire diversity, while the Gini coefficient captured V-J evenness. A clonotype found in more than one individual was treated as public. TCRdb reprocessed the public reads (quality trimming at Q25 with fastp, clone calling with MiXCR) and kept in-frame beta chains. One record per CDR3 amino acid sequence lists the most common genes and DNA. TCRdb, not the authors, supplied the V and J calls. This sample has 400,000 to 500,000 distinct CDR3 sequences in its table, and roughly 15% of those were observed once. About 10% of the sample belongs to the ten largest clones.

The germline ends are 11 bases apart after V is trimmed by 2 bases and J by 0 bases. In the germline V gene, CDR1 corresponds to MGHRA and CDR2 to YSYEKL. Including the terminal cysteine and phenylalanine, the CDR3 comprises 15 residues. Solely the CDR3 DNA is kept, with 45 bases framed from the first base. The time point label, as the study defines it: newly diagnosed GD, antithyroid drugs for less than 3 months. For both TCR sequencing and RNA sequencing, RNA was extracted from PBMCs in TRIzol. The diagnosis of Graves' disease followed American Thyroid Association guidelines. Patients were recruited from an endocrinology department in Xi'an, China. Each patient gave approximately 10 milliliters of peripheral blood, collected in an EDTA anticoagulant tube. PBMCs were isolated by Ficoll Paque Plus density gradient separation without further T cell sorting. An Agilent 2100 Bioanalyzer and agarose gel were used to check RNA quality, and a NanoDrop 2000 was used to measure RNA concentration.

This sample also belongs to another study, concerning T cells in Graves' hyperthyroidism and ophthalmopathy. Reported in the second study: Stable Graves' hyperthyroidism was defined as no progression to ophthalmopathy during 18 months of follow-up. Hyperthyroidism patients were newly diagnosed, with disease duration under 2 months, and aged 18 to 65 years. The study excluded patients with uncontrolled infections, other autoimmune diseases, pregnancy or lactation. Diagnoses were established on the basis of clinical symptoms, serum thyroxine and TRAb, thyroid ultrasound, and orbital computed tomography. A first-round RT-PCR of the TCR CDR3 used the HTBI primer set with the Qiagen OneStep RT-PCR kit. Most expanded thyroid clonotypes (frequency above 0.001) were also found in blood, which suggests that blood repertoires may mirror thyroid immune responses. In cross-validation, a model built on a 13 V-J signature told ophthalmopathy apart from stable hyperthyroidism with under 90% sensitivity and about 81% specificity, and in testing the same model reached 80%/75%. During validation, the model predicted progression to ophthalmopathy a median of about 6.5 months ahead of onset, with roughly 65% sensitivity and 72% to 80% specificity. To identify distinguishing TCR V-J signatures, a discovery cohort of 90 to 100 patients was used, comprising 40 to 45 with Graves' ophthalmopathy and 57 with stable Graves' hyperthyroidism. An independent validation cohort of under 20 hyperthyroidism patients and roughly 16 patients who later progressed to ophthalmopathy tested prospective prediction of ophthalmopathy. The approximately 90 discovery patients were divided at random into training and test sets in a 7:3 ratio. In addition, the study compared T-cell repertoires in thyroid tissue and in blood from roughly 6 Graves' hyperthyroidism patients. Following sampling, methimazole starting at 30 mg daily was given to hyperthyroidism patients, and high-dose intravenous methylprednisolone was given to ophthalmopathy patients. Libraries were constructed in a second round of multiplex PCR, after which size selection and purification were performed. Paired-end sequencing of the libraries was performed with 100 bp reads on an Illumina HiSeq2000. SOAPnuke was used to process the raw data, throwing out any read that contained adapters or uncalled bases, had a mean Phred below 15, or lacked an exact constant-primer or identifier match. High-quality paired reads were merged using COPE v1.2.5, and each unique nucleotide sequence was defined as a clonotype. Clonotypes were aligned to IMGT TRBV, TRBD and TRBJ reference segments using MiTCR v1.1. Analysis was restricted to V-J combinations with a frequency above 0.0001, which covered 98% to 99.2% of repertoires. A TCS score was defined as the ratio between F50 (clonal expansion) and ExV (chaos), using BLOSUM62-based TCRdist between CDR3 peptides within each V-J. Welch's t-statistics and random forest reduced fewer than 600 V-J features to fewer than 15, which were used in a naive Bayes classifier (R e1071). Sample size was not statistically predetermined, and investigators were not blinded to group allocation. According to the paper, TCR Vbeta CDR3 sequencing was carried out on 135 peripheral blood samples, which came from 40 to 45 ophthalmopathy, 75 to 80 hyperthyroidism and about 17 progressor patients.

The receptor was isolated from a woman under 40 with Graves disease. Donor details come from another sample of the same person, matched by shared clones. This specimen was peripheral blood mononuclear cells (PBMCs), taken at new diagnosis, from a patient treated with antithyroid drugs. The sequence is built from TRBV4-1 and TRBJ2-7, with the D segment possibly TRBD1 or TRBD2, each aligning over 5 bases. This receptor has the CDR3 CASSQPGRSSYEQYF. The sequenced DNA is TGCGCCAGCAGCCAACCGGGACGAAGCTCCTACGAGCAGTACTTC.